This T cell receptor (beta chain) was captured in a study of shared clonotypes between healthy human individuals (dated by TCRdb to between 2020 and 2021). About the study as a whole: The cohort comprised a couple of women and a few men aged 18 to 49 years. Per donor, three plates each were used for CD4 naive and CD4 memory, two for CD8 naive, and one for CD8 memory. Blood TCR repertoires of a handful of healthy adults were deeply sequenced to estimate repertoire size and the extent of clonotype sharing between individuals. Libraries were prepared and TCR repertoires were sequenced by different laboratories using diverse techniques, in order to increase sequencing depth and limit assay-specific biases. Between about 0.85 and 9.5 billion PBMCs per donor were obtained by leukapheresis. The investigation overall reported the following: Sampling was limited to blood, and TCR repertoires in tissue likely differ from TCR repertoires in blood. Sharing across a few donors was observed for roughly 5.4% of naive CD4, less than 4% of naive CD8, about 2.3% of memory CD4, and roughly 0.4% of memory CD8 clonotypes. Clonotypes shared by all four sorted-subset donors showed higher generation probabilities than non-shared clonotypes. The genetic and exposure-history diversity represented was limited by the small number of donors. Pairwise subsampling indicated that sequencing depth was expected to affect the degree of clonotype sharing among donors. Even with the large sequencing depth, rarefaction of the sorted-subset datasets indicated that sequencing was incomplete. Naive subsets generally had larger estimated clonotype richness than memory subsets.

The donors were healthy, HIV-negative adults with no recently reported acute infections or vaccinations. Every donor was a Caucasian adult living in Nashville, Tennessee, USA. CD4+ T cells were enriched by magnetic negative selection, after which naive cells were positively selected on CD45RA and the negative fraction was taken as the memory subset. Blood was collected by leukapheresis, and PBMCs were isolated by Ficoll-Histopaque density gradient centrifugation and then cryopreserved in liquid nitrogen vapor phase. Purity and quantity of every magnetically sorted T cell population were checked by analytical flow cytometry. Each sorted fraction had its genomic DNA isolated and then quantified by UV absorbance on a Nanodrop 2000c. The junction shows trimming of 7 bases on V and 0 bases on J, plus 10 bases between the germline ends. The germline V gene sets CDR1 to MNHNS and CDR2 to SASEGT. From the cysteine through the phenylalanine, the CDR3 covers 15 amino acids. The CDR3 DNA has 45 bases and is translated from base 1.

In this sample, this clone turned up a few times. The clone's antigen remains unknown. Base quality data are lacking; no much larger clone is found one base away. TCR CDR3 regions were amplified from genomic DNA by multiplex PCR using the deep immunoSEQ assay. For each cell subset, the extracted genomic DNA was distributed evenly across all wells of several immunoSEQ 96-well plates, and each plate served as one replicate. For sorted subsets, roughly 190 ng of genomic DNA, equivalent to roughly 30,000 T cell genomes, went into each replicate PCR. Purified libraries were measured with a Qubit 3.0 fluorometer, size-checked on a Bioanalyzer 2100, and measured again with the KAPA Library Quantification kit. Every immunoSEQ 96-well plate was sequenced on a separate single-read 150-cycle Illumina NextSeq 550 flow cell. On the authors' methods: Because only junctional sequences without quality scores were contained in the immunoSEQ output, filtering matching that applied to full-length reads could not be performed. Sequences were annotated with PyIR, a Python wrapper for IgBLAST v1.9, and V/J genes and CDR3 were assigned using IMGT germline references. Reads with weak V/J assignments (E-value above 1e-6), missing CDR3, stop codons, out-of-frame junctions, or ambiguous translated residues were removed. A V3J clonotype was defined by an identical inferred V gene, J gene, and CDR3 amino acid sequence. Percentage overlap between repertoires was calculated by dividing the number of shared unique clonotypes by the size of the smaller repertoire. Richness of each repertoire was evaluated using RTK rarefaction, the Chao1 estimator, and Recon v2.1 estimates of unobserved clonotypes. For all TCRbeta clonotypes obtained by the gDNA method from a few donors, generation probabilities were computed with OLGA. TCRdb limited this immuneACCESS table to in-frame rearrangements with V and J called. A share of clones is missing; checked studies link under half to unresolved V genes, and the rest is unexplained. V and J calls and clone size come straight from that table; D and trimming were deduced from the DNA. The sample table contains 2 million to 2.5 million clones; only one count was recorded for roughly 93% of them. The ten most abundant clones make up about 0.38% of the sample.

Source material: naive CD4+ T cells from PBMCs. What the cell subset or site label conveys for this sample: CD45RA+ positively selected. This sequence originates from a man aged 18 to 35 in good health. Some clones in this sample may be carry-over from other donors' samples. The chain links TRBV6-1 with TRBJ2-6, with the D segment identity uncertain. The DNA is TGTGCCAGCACCGACCGGCTCTCTGGGGCCAACGTCCTGACTTTC. Translated, this gives CASTDRLSGANVLTF.